Listed here are 23 T cell receptor beta chains from one sample, sequenced in a study of blood T cell repertoires in COVID-19. Only in-frame clones appear in the TCRdb table, and some are missing; sequencing was by immunoSEQ multiplex PCR. The sample carries roughly 360,000 clones, around 84% recorded once. The sequencing sample was made of peripheral blood. The receptor set was obtained from a human donor with acute or convalescent COVID-19. The donor label of this sample is uncertain.

The chain combines TRBV5-1 with TRBJ2-3; 7 bases line up with TRBD2. From germline, CDR1 is SGHRS and CDR2 YFSETQ. Trimming removed 6 bases from V and 0 bases from J; junction bases left unmatched: 4. This CDR3 has 14 amino acids. DNA for the CDR3: TGCGCCAGCAAGAGCGGGACTAGCACAGATACGCAGTATTTT. It encodes CASKSGTSTDTQYF.

V is TRBV19 and J is TRBJ1-5, with 8 bases identical to TRBD1. J lost 3 bases, V lost 6 bases, and 7 bases had no gene match. CDR3 size: 15 residues. Germline CDR1 reads LNHDA; CDR2 reads SQIVND (reference sequence). The chain's CDR3 is CASRQGDRNNQPQHF. DNA for the CDR3: TGTGCCAGTAGACAGGGGGACAGGAACAATCAGCCCCAGCATTTT.

This chain connects TRBV7-8 to TRBJ1-5; 9 bases line up with TRBD1. CDR3 length: 14 residues. Trimming removed 5 bases from V and 7 bases from J; junction bases left unmatched: 6. Germline CDR1 is SGHVS and CDR2 is FQNEAQ. In DNA form, the CDR3 reads TGTGCCAGCAGCCCGGGACAGGGAGAGCAGCCCCAGCATTTT. Translating it yields CASSPGQGEQPQHF.

CDR3 in amino acids: CAISESMGSSYEQYF. For the CDR3, the DNA is TGTGCCATCAGTGAGTCGATGGGGAGCTCCTACGAGCAGTACTTC. The gene calls are TRBV10-3 and TRBJ2-7, with D perhaps matching TRBD2 (5 bases). Per germline, CDR1 ENHRY and CDR2 SYGVKD. The CDR3 contains 15 residues. The V and J ends lost 0 bases and 0 bases respectively, with 9 bases between them.

The J gene is TRBJ1-2, the V gene TRBV3-1 (or the pseudogene TRBV3-2); possibly TRBD1 for D (6 bases). The CDR3 has 17 residues. The germline V gene encodes CDR1 LGHDT and CDR2 YNNKEL (reference sequence). Trimming took 1 base from V and 7 from J, leaving 22 bases between them. This CDR3 is CASSQVGATGPLGGYTF. The CDR3 bases are TGTGCCAGCAGCCAAGTGGGTGCGACAGGTCCCCTTGGTGGCTACACCTTC.

The rearrangement joins TRBV24-1 to TRBJ1-3; tentatively, D is TRBD1 (5 bases). The V end lost 8 bases, the J end lost 0 bases, and 19 bases lay between the germline ends. Germline values: CDR1 KGHDR, CDR2 SFDVKD. The CDR3 has 17 amino acids. The CDR3 coding sequence is TGTGCCACCACAACAGGAGTGAACAAAAACTCTGGAAACACCATATATTTT. Protein product: CATTTGVNKNSGNTIYF.

The rearrangement uses TRBV6-1 and TRBJ1-2; 7 positions match TRBD1. The ends lost 1 base at V and 5 bases at J; junction bases unmatched: 7. CDR1 and CDR2 (germline): MNHNS, SASEGT. The CDR3 is 15 amino acids. The CDR3 loop is CASSEGRDREYGYTF. In DNA, the CDR3 is TGTGCCAGCAGTGAAGGCAGGGACAGAGAATATGGCTACACCTTC.

V is TRBV7-9 and J is TRBJ1-2; D is ambiguous. The V end was cut by 5 bases, the J end by 6 bases, with 7 bases between. Germline-derived CDR1 and CDR2 are SEHNR and FQNEAQ (reference sequence). The CDR3 sequence is 11 residues long. For the CDR3, the DNA is TGTGCCAGCAGCCCATTTGATGGCTACACCTTC. This codes for CASSPFDGYTF.

J is TRBJ1-2 and V is TRBV28; 7 bases are a match to TRBD1. Per germline, CDR1 MDHEN and CDR2 SYDVKM. The CDR3 consists of 15 residues. The trim removed 0 bases at V and 6 bases at J, leaving 7 bases unmatched. CDR3 sequence reads: CASSLWDRTYDGYTF. In DNA form, the CDR3 reads TGTGCCAGCAGTTTATGGGACAGGACATATGATGGCTACACCTTC.

This chain connects TRBV19 to TRBJ2-4, with a weak D call TRBD1 (6 bases). V dropped 5 bases and J dropped 3 bases, with 14 bases sitting between them. The CDR3 is 15 amino acids. Germline V gives CDR1 LNHDA, CDR2 SQIVND (reference sequence). This CDR3 reads CASSHRADYKNIQYF. CDR3 in DNA: TGTGCCAGTAGTCACAGGGCGGATTACAAAAACATTCAGTACTTC.

The chain is built from TRBV15 and TRBJ1-1; TRBD1 matches at 9 bases. The V and J ends lost 0 bases and 2 bases, in that order; junction bases with no gene match: 4. Germline lookup yields CDR1 LNHNV and CDR2 YYDKDF (reference sequence). This CDR3 contains 16 residues. CDR3 sequence: CATSRDPDRGNTEAFF. DNA of the CDR3: TGTGCCACCAGCAGAGACCCGGACAGGGGCAACACTGAAGCTTTCTTT.

The CDR3 nucleotides read TGTGCCAGCAGCGAACAACCGGGACAGGGGGGCTATGGCTACACCTTC. Translated, it gives CASSEQPGQGGYGYTF. This chain links TRBV5-5 with TRBJ1-2, with 11 bases aligning to TRBD1. The CDR3 totals 16 residues. Per the germline V gene, CDR1 is SGHKS and CDR2 is YYEKEE (reference sequence). The trim removed 4 bases at V and 4 bases at J, leaving 9 bases unmatched.

This chain connects TRBV4-1 to TRBJ1-4; 7 bases fit TRBD1. The V segment lost 1 base and the J segment 11 bases; nucleotides outside the gene matches: 10. The CDR3 loop spans 15 amino acids. Per germline, CDR1 MGHRA and CDR2 YSYEKL. The CDR3 reads CASSQGTRDREKLFF. CDR3 sequence (DNA): TGCGCCAGCAGCCAAGGGACACGTGACAGGGAGAAACTGTTTTTT.

This clone has only one observation. The same CDR3 arises from other DNA sequences in this sample as well. This chain uses TRBV19 with TRBJ2-2; TRBD2 matches at 7 bases. CDR3 length: 16 residues. The germline CDR1 and CDR2 sequences are LNHDA and SQIVND (reference sequence). The ends lost 1 base at V and 4 bases at J; junction bases unmatched: 6. The CDR3 coding sequence is TGTGCCAGTAGTATAGCCCTGGGACTAACCACCGGGGAGCTGTTTTTT. The encoded protein is CASSIALGLTTGELFF.

CDR3 sequence (DNA): TGTGCCAGCTCACGGACAGATAATCAGCCCCAGCATTTT. As protein: CASSRTDNQPQHF. The J gene is TRBJ1-5, the V gene TRBV18; D is perhaps TRBD1 (6 bases). The CDR3 extends over 13 amino acids. V was clipped by 4 bases and J by 4 bases, with 8 bases between them. Germline CDR1 is KGHSH and CDR2 is LQKENI.

The CDR3 DNA sequence: TGTGCCAGCAGTTACAAAGGCCACGGGTGGAGGAGCACTGAAGCTTTCTTT. It yields the protein CASSYKGHGWRSTEAFF. V and J are TRBV28 and TRBJ1-1, with D unclear. The CDR3 length is 17 residues. CDR1 is MDHEN, CDR2 SYDVKM, per germline. V was clipped by 4 bases and J by 4 bases, with 22 bases between them.

The chain links TRBV27 to TRBJ2-3; 12 nucleotides agree with TRBD2. Germline lookup yields CDR1 MNHEY and CDR2 SMNVEV (reference sequence). The length of the CDR3 is 19 residues. The junction had 10 bases not matched to a gene; V was cut back by 2 bases and J by 1 base. CDR3 sequence reads: CASSLGSLAGGPGTDTQYF. Here the CDR3 DNA reads TGTGCCAGCAGTTTAGGGTCCCTAGCGGGAGGGCCGGGCACAGATACGCAGTATTTT.

V and J are TRBV27 and TRBJ2-1; TRBD2 matches at 11 bases. The CDR3 runs to 16 residues. The J segment lost 4 bases and the V segment lost 4 bases, leaving 6 bases of the junction unmatched. CDR1 is MNHEY, CDR2 SMNVEV, per germline (reference sequence). CDR3 DNA: TGTGCCAGCAGTTCCCCTACTAGCGGGGGATACAATGAGCAGTTCTTC. Its protein product is CASSSPTSGGYNEQFF.

The V call is TRBV5-1, the J call TRBJ2-5; tentative D call: TRBD1 (6 bases). CDR1 is SGHRS and CDR2 is YFSETQ in the germline V gene. The CDR3 has 15 amino acids. V lost 4 bases and J 5 bases, leaving 18 bases between the germline ends. The chain's CDR3 is CASSAYRAQVETQYF. The CDR3, as DNA: TGCGCCAGCAGCGCCTACAGGGCCCAGGTGGAGACCCAGTACTTC.

V is TRBV14 and J is TRBJ2-7, with D perhaps TRBD1 (5 bases). The length of the CDR3 is 18 residues. V lost 2 bases to trimming and J lost 6 bases, with 26 bases between them. The germline V gene has CDR1 SGHDN and CDR2 FVKESK. DNA of the CDR3: TGTGCCAGCAGCCAATATGCCCTCCAGGTGGGCTGGACAAGCGAGCAGTACTTC. Translated, it gives CASSQYALQVGWTSEQYF.

CDR3 region: CASSLIGGTGANVLTF. CDR3 bases: TGTGCCAGCAGCTTGATAGGGGGAACTGGGGCCAACGTCCTGACTTTC. The chain employs TRBV5-5 and TRBJ2-6, with D possibly TRBD1 on 6 matching bases. CDR3 length: 16 amino acids. V lost 1 base and J 2 bases, leaving 10 bases between the germline ends. Germline V gene lookup returns CDR1 SGHKS and CDR2 YYEKEE (reference sequence).

This clone is a singleton in its sample. The J gene is TRBJ2-2, the V gene TRBV2, with 7 nucleotides matching TRBD1. Germline-derived CDR1 and CDR2 are SNHLY and FYNNEI. The V and J ends lost 6 bases and 0 bases, in that order; junction bases with no gene match: 7. The CDR3 consists of 16 residues. Here the CDR3 DNA reads TGTGCCAGCAGGAAGGGACAGATTTCGAACACCGGGGAGCTGTTTTTT. This encodes CASRKGQISNTGELFF.

The V gene is TRBV19, the J gene TRBJ1-2, with 9 bases identical to TRBD1. With V trimmed by 1 base and J by 4 bases, 4 bases remained unmatched. CDR3 length equals 15 residues. The germline V gene encodes CDR1 LNHDA and CDR2 SQIVND (reference sequence). CDR3 region: CASSIGTGGAYGYTF. In DNA form, the CDR3 reads TGTGCCAGTAGTATAGGAACAGGGGGCGCCTATGGCTACACCTTC.